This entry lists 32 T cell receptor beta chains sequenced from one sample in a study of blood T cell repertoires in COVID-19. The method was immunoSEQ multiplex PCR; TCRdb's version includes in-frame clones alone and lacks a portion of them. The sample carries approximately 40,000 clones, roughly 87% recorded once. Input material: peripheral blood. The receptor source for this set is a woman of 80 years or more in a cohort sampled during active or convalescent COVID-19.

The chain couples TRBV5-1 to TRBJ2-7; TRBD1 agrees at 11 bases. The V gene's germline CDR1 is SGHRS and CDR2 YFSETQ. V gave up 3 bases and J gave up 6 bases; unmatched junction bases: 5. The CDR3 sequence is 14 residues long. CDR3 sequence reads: CASSSGQGVREQYF. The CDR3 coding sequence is TGCGCCAGCAGCTCGGGACAGGGGGTCCGCGAGCAGTACTTC.

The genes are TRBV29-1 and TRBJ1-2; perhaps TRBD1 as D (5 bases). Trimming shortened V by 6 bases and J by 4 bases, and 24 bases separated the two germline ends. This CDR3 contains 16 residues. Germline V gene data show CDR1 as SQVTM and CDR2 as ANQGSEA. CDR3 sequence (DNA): TGCAGCGTGCGGGGCGTTGGGGGGGGAGTTACCTATGGCTACACCTTC. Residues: CSVRGVGGGVTYGYTF.

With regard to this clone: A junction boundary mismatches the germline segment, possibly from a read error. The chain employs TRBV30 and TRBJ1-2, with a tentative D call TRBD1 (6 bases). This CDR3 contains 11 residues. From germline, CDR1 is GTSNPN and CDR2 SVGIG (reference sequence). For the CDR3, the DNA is TGTGCCTTGAGTTTGGACAGTGGCTACACCTTC. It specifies CALSLDSGYTF.

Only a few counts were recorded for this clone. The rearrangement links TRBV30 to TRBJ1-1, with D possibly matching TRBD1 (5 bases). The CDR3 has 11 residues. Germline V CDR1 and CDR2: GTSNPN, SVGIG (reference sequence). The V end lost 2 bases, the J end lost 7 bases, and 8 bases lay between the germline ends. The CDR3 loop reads CAWSYDSEAFF. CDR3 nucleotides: TGTGCCTGGAGTTATGACAGTGAAGCTTTCTTT.

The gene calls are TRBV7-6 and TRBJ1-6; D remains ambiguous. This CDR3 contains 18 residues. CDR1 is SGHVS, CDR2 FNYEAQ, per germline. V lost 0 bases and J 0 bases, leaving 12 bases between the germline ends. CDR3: CASSLADGRPSYNSPLHF. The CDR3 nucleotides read TGTGCCAGCAGCTTAGCGGATGGGCGACCCTCCTATAATTCACCCCTCCACTTT.

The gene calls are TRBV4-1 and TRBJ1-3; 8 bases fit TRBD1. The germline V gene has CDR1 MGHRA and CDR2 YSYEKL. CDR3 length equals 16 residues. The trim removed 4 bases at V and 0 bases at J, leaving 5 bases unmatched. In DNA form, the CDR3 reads TGCGCCAGCAGCCGGATGGACAGGGCCTCTGGAAACACCATATATTTT. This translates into CASSRMDRASGNTIYF.

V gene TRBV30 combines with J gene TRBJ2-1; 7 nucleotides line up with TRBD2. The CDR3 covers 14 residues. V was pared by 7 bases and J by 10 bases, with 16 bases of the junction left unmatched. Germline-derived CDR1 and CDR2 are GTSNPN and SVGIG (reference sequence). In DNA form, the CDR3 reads TGTGCCTCCGACGTTTTAGAGCGGGACCGAGAGCAGTTCTTC. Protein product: CASDVLERDREQFF.

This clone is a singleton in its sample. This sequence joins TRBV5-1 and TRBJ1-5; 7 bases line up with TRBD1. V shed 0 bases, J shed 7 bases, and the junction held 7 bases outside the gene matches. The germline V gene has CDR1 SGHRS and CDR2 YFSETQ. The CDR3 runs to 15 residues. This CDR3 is CASSLAGGSRQPQHF. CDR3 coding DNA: TGCGCCAGCAGCTTGGCAGGGGGATCACGGCAGCCCCAGCATTTT.

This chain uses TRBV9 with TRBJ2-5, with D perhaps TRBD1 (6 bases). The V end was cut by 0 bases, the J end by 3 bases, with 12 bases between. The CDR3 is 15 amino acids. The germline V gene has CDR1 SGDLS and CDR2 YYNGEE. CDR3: CASSVGQQGKETQYF. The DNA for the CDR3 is TGTGCCAGCAGCGTAGGGCAACAGGGTAAAGAGACCCAGTACTTC.

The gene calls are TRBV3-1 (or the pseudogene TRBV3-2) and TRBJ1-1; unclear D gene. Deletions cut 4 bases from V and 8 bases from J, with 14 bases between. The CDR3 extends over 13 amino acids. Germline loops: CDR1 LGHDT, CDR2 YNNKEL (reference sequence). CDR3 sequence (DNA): TGTGCCAGCAGCCCCCGGGAGAGCCCAGAAGCTTTCTTT. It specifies CASSPRESPEAFF.

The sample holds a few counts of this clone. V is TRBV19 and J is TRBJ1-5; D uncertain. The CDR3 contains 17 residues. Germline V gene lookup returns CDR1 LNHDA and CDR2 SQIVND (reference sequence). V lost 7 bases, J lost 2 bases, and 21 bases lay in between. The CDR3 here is CASTNNPLTSGNQPQHF. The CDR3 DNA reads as TGTGCCAGTACTAACAACCCCCTTACTAGCGGCAATCAGCCCCAGCATTTT.

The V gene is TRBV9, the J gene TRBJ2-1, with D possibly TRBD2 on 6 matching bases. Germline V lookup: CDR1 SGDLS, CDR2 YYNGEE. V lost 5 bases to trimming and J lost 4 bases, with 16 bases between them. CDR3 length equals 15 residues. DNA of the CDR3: TGTGCCAGCAGTCGCGGGGACCCCAAGTACAATGAGCAGTTCTTC. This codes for CASSRGDPKYNEQFF.

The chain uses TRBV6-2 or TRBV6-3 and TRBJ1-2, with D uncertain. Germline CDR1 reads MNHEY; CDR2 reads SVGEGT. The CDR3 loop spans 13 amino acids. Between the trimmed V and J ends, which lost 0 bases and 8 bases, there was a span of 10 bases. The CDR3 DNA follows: TGTGCCAGCAGTTACTCCGCGGCGGGGGGCTACACCTTC. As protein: CASSYSAAGGYTF.

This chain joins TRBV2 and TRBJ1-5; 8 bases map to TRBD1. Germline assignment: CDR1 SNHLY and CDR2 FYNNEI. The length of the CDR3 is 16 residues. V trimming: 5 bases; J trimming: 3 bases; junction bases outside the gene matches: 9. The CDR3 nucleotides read TGTGCCAGCAGTTTATCCAGGGGGCAGTTCAATCAGCCCCAGCATTTT. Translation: CASSLSRGQFNQPQHF. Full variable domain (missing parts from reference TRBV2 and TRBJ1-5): EPEVTQTPSHQVTQMGQEVILRCVPISNHLYFYWYRQILGQKVEFLVSFYNNEISEKSEIFDDQFSVERPDGSNFTLKIRSTKLEDSAMYFCASSLSRGQFNQPQHFGDGTRLSIL.

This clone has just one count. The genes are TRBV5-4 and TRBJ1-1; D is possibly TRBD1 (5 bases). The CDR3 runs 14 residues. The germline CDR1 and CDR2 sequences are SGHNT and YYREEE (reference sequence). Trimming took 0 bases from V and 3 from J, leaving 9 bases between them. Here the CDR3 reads CASSLETAYTEAFF. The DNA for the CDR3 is TGTGCCAGCAGCTTGGAGACAGCTTACACTGAAGCTTTCTTT.

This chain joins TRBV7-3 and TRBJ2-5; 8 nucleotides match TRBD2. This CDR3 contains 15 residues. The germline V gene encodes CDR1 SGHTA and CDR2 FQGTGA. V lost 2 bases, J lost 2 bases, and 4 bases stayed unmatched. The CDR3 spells CASSLAPGGQETQYF. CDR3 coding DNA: TGTGCCAGCAGCTTAGCCCCGGGGGGGCAAGAGACCCAGTACTTC. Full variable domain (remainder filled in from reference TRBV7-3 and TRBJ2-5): GAGVSQTPSNKVTEKGKYVELRCDPISGHTALYWYRQSLGQGPEFLIYFQGTGAADDSGLPNDRFFAVRPEGSVSTLKIQRTERGDSAVYLCASSLAPGGQETQYFGPGTRLLVL.

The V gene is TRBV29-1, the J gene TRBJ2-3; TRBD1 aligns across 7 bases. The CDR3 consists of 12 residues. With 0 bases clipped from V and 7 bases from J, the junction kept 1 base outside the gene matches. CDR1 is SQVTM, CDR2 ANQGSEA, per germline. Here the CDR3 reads CSVEEGGYTQYF. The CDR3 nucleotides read TGCAGCGTTGAAGAAGGGGGCTATACGCAGTATTTT.

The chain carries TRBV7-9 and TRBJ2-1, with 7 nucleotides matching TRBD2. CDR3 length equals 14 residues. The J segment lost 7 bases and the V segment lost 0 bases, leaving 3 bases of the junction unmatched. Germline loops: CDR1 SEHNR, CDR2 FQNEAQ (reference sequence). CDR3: CASSLAGGPNEQFF. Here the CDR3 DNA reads TGTGCCAGCAGCTTAGCGGGAGGGCCGAATGAGCAGTTCTTC.

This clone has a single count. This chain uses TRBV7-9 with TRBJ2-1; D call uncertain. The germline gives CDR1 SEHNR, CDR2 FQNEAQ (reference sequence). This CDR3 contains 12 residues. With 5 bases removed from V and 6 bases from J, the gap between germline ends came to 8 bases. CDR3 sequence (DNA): TGTGCCAGCAGCGAGCACCTCAATGAGCAGTTCTTC. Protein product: CASSEHLNEQFF.

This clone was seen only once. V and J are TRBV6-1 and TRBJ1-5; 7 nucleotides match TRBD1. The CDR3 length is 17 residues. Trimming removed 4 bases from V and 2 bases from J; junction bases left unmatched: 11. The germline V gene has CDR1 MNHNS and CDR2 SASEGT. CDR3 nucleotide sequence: TGTGCCAGCAGTGGGCGGACAGGCGGAGGCCGCAATCAGCCCCAGCATTTT. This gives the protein CASSGRTGGGRNQPQHF.

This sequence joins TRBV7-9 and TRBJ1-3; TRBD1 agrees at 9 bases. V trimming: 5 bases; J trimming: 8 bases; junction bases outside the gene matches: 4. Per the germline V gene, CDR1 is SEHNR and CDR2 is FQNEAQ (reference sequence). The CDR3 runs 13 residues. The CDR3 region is CASSPGQGDTIYF. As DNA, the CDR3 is TGTGCCAGCAGCCCGGGACAGGGTGACACCATATATTTT.

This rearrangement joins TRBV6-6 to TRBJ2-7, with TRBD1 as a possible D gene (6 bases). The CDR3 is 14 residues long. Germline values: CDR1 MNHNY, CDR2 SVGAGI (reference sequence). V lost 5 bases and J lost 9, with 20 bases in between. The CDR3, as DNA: TGTGCCAGCAGTCGTCTTCTGGACAGTTGGGGGCAGTACTTC. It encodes CASSRLLDSWGQYF.

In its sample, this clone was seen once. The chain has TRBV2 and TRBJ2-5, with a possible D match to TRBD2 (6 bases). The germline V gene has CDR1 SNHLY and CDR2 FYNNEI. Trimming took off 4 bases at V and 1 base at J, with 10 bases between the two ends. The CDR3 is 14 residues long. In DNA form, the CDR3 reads TGTGCCAGCAGTGTGGGACTGCTCCAAGAGACCCAGTACTTC. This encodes CASSVGLLQETQYF.

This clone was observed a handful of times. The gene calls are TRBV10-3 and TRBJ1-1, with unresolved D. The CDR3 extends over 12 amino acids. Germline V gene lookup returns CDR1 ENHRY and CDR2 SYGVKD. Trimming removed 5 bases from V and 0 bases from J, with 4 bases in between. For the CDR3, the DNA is TGTGCCATCAGTCATCTGAACACTGAAGCTTTCTTT. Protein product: CAISHLNTEAFF.

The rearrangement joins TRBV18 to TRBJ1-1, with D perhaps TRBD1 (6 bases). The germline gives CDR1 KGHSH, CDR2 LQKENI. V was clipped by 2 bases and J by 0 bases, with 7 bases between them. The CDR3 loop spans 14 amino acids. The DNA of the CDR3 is TGTGCCAGCTCACCAGGGGGCTTGAACACTGAAGCTTTCTTT. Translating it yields CASSPGGLNTEAFF.

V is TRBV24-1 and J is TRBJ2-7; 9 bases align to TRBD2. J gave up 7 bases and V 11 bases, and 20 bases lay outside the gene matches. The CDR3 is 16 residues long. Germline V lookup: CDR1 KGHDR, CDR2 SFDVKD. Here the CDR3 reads CAIHPLWREGVWEQYF. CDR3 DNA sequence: TGTGCCATCCACCCTCTTTGGCGGGAGGGTGTCTGGGAGCAGTACTTC.

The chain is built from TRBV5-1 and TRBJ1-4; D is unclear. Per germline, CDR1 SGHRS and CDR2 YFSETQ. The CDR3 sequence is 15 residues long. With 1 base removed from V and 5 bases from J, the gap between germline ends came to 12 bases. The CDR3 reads CASSLSSSRNEKLFF. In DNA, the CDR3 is TGCGCCAGCAGCTTGTCGAGTTCACGAAATGAAAAACTGTTTTTT.

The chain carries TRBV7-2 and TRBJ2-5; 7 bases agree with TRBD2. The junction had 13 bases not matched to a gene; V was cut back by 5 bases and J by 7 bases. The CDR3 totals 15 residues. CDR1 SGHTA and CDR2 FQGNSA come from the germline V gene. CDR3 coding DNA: TGTGCCAGCAGCCCCCGGACTAGGGCGAGTGGGACCCAGTACTTC. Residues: CASSPRTRASGTQYF. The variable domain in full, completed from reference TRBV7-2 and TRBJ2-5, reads GAGVSQSPSNKVTEKGKDVELRCDPISGHTALYWYRQSLGQGLEFLIYFQGNSAPDKSGLPSDRFSAERTGGSVSTLTIQRTQQEDSAVYLCASSPRTRASGTQYFGPGTRLLVL.

CDR3 DNA sequence: TGTGCCAGTAGTATCACGGGACTAGCGAGGCTCGGCACAGATACGCAGTATTTT. Its protein product is CASSITGLARLGTDTQYF. The chain is built from TRBV19 and TRBJ2-3, with 10 positions matching TRBD2. V shed 3 bases, J shed 1 base, and the junction held 10 bases outside the gene matches. CDR1 and CDR2 (germline): LNHDA, SQIVND (reference sequence). This CDR3 contains 18 residues.

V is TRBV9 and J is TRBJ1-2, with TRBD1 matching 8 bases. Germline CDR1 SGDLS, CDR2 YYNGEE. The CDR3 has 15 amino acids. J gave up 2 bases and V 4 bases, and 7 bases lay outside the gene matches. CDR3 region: CASSRIGQGNYGYTF. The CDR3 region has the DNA TGTGCCAGCAGCCGGATTGGACAGGGCAACTATGGCTACACCTTC. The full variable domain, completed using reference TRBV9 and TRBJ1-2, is DSGVTQTPKHLITATGQRVTLRCSPRSGDLSVYWYQQSLDQGLQFLIQYYNGEERAKGNILERFSAQQFPDLHSELNLSSLELGDSALYFCASSRIGQGNYGYTFGSGTRLTVV.

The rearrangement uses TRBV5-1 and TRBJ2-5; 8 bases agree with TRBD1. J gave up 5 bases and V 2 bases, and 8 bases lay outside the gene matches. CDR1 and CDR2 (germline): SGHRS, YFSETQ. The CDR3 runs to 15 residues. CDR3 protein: CASSLFRGPGETQYF. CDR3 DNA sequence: TGCGCCAGCAGCTTATTCAGGGGGCCAGGGGAGACCCAGTACTTC.

The CDR3 DNA reads as TGTGCCAGCAGCGACATTCCACTAGCGGGAGAAGAGACCCAGTACTTC. As protein: CASSDIPLAGEETQYF. The rearrangement links TRBV2 to TRBJ2-5; TRBD2 matches 11 bases. Trimming took 6 bases from V and 3 from J; bases not matched to a gene: 9. The length of the CDR3 is 16 residues. Germline CDR1 is SNHLY and CDR2 is FYNNEI.